This T cell receptor beta chain is drawn from a study of cytomegalovirus exposure and HLA in healthy donors. Points from the study as a whole: A previous analysis found most TCR beta V segments productive roughly 90% or roughly 30% of the time.

About this clone itself: Its cognate antigen is unknown.

The V gene end was trimmed by 2 bases and the J gene end by 13 bases; junction bases not matched to a gene: 5. The CDR3 contains 15 residues. Germline assignment: CDR1 SGHAT and CDR2 FQNNGV. 13 Jbeta primers and 60 Vbeta primers were used for the PCR. The data were produced by immunoSEQ multiplex PCR, yet TCRdb's version contains in-frame clones alone and is incomplete. This sample's table has 100,000 to 150,000 clones. This chain uses TRBV11-2 with TRBJ2-1, with 16 bases that match TRBD2. The receptor was isolated from a man in his forties in good health and CMV-seronegative. The specimen sequenced was PBMCs. The CDR3 DNA sequence: TGTGCCAGCAGCTTAAGGGGACTAGCGGGAGGGTTCCAGTTCTTC. Its protein product is CASSLRGLAGGFQFF.